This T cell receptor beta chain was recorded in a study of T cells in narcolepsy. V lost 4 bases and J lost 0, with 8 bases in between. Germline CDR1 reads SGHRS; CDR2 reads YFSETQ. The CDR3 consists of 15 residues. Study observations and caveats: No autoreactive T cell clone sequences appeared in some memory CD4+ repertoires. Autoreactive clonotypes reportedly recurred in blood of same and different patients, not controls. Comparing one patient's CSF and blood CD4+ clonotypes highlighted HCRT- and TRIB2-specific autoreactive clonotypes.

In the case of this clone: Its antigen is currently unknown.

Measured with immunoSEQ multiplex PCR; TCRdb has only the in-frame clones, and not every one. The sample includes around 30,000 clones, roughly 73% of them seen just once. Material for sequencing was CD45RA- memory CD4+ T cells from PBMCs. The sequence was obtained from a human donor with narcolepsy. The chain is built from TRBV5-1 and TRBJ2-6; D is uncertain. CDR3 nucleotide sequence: TGCGCCAGCAGCCCTGCGGTCTCTGGGGCCAACGTCCTGACTTTC. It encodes CASSPAVSGANVLTF.